This TCR beta chain was profiled in a study of T cell changes during pregnancy in multiple sclerosis. TCRdb's copy holds only in-frame clones and misses some; the assay was immunoSEQ multiplex PCR. The table shows about 79,000 clones, with 75% to 95% occurring only once. This clonotype was obtained from a female donor with multiple sclerosis, enrolled in a pregnancy study. The specimen was CD4+ T cells from peripheral blood mononuclear cells, collected in the second trimester of pregnancy.

The DNA of the CDR3 is TGTGCCACAGCCGGCCGACAGGGATCCTACGAGCAGTACTTC. Translated: CATAGRQGSYEQYF. The V gene is TRBV2, the J gene TRBJ2-7; 7 nucleotides agree with TRBD1. Germline V gene data show CDR1 as SNHLY and CDR2 as FYNNEI. V gave up 10 bases and J gave up 1 base; unmatched junction bases: 10. This CDR3 spans 14 amino acids.